Presented here are 22 T cell receptor beta chains from one specimen sequenced in a study of blood T cells in healthy people across ages. Primers used in a second PCR of about 6 to 11 cycles were a sample-barcoded 5' primer and a J-beta primer mix. TCRdb used MiXCR to reprocess the 5' RACE reads, holding one entry per CDR3 protein. Found here are 600,000 or so distinct CDR3 sequences, under 30% of them singletons; the top ten hold around 14%. The sample comprised blood. These receptors originate from a woman older than 75 in good health.

The sample holds many counts of this clonotype. The CDR3 DNA is TGCAGTGCCCCGGCGGACGCCAATGAGCAGTTCTTC. It encodes CSAPADANEQFF. The chain recombines TRBV20-1 with TRBJ2-1; D uncertain. Trimming removed 6 bases from V and 6 bases from J, with 12 bases in between. Germline lookup yields CDR1 DFQATT and CDR2 SNEGSKA (reference sequence). The CDR3 spans 12 residues.

At least ten counts were recorded for this clonotype. The rearrangement links TRBV5-1 to TRBJ2-5; TRBD2 might be the D (5 bases). Germline V gene lookup returns CDR1 SGHRS and CDR2 YFSETQ. V dropped 2 bases and J dropped 5 bases, with 19 bases sitting between them. CDR3 length equals 16 residues. The CDR3 sequence: CASSLEGKGTTETQYF. The DNA for the CDR3 is TGCGCCAGCAGCTTAGAGGGAAAGGGTACAACGGAGACCCAGTACTTC.

This chain joins TRBV20-1 and TRBJ1-1; D is ambiguous. Germline V gene data show CDR1 as DFQATT and CDR2 as SNEGSKA (reference sequence). V was cut by 3 bases and J by 2 bases, with 10 bases left in between. This CDR3 spans 13 amino acids. The CDR3 protein is CSASREANTEAFF. CDR3 in DNA: TGCAGTGCTAGTCGGGAGGCTAACACTGAAGCTTTCTTT.

A word on this clonotype: A much larger clone is a single base away; this may be a read error. The rearrangement joins TRBV7-3 to TRBJ2-5; D not certain. CDR1 SGHTA and CDR2 FQGTGA come from the germline V gene. This CDR3 is built from 14 residues. CDR3 nucleotides: TGTGCCAGCGGCTTAACCGTCCAGGAAAAGACCCAGTACTTC. This translates into CASGLTVQEKTQYF.

This clonotype was picked up many times. A much larger clone sits a single nucleotide away, making a read error possible. This chain connects TRBV18 to TRBJ1-5, with D possibly matching TRBD1 (6 bases). Germline CDR1 KGHSH, CDR2 LQKENI. V lost 3 bases and J lost 11, with 17 bases in between. The CDR3 is made up of 14 amino acids. In nucleotides, the CDR3 is TGTGCCAGCTCACCCTCCTCAACAGGGAATACCCAGCATTTT. It specifies CASSPSSTGNTQHF.

The chain carries TRBV29-1 and TRBJ1-6; 8 bases agree with TRBD1. The CDR3 is 17 amino acids. The V gene's germline CDR1 is SQVTM and CDR2 ANQGSEA. The ends lost 4 bases at V and 10 bases at J; junction bases unmatched: 18. The CDR3 coding sequence is TGCAGCGTTGCTGGCCAGGGGGCGTTTAGGTTTCCCTCACCCCTCCACTTT. Its protein product is CSVAGQGAFRFPSPLHF.

This chain connects TRBV20-1 to TRBJ1-5; no definite D call. Germline V gives CDR1 DFQATT, CDR2 SNEGSKA (reference sequence). CDR3 length equals 16 residues. The V end lost 0 bases, the J end lost 3 bases, and 15 bases lay between the germline ends. CDR3 bases: TGCAGTGCTAGAGATCAGGAGGGCAGGATCAATCAGCCCCAGCATTTT. Translated: CSARDQEGRINQPQHF.

Concerning this clonotype itself: It may be a read error: a sequence one base away is much more abundant. The V call is TRBV6-6, the J call TRBJ2-1; D might be TRBD2 (7 bases). The germline V gene encodes CDR1 MNHNY and CDR2 SVGAGI (reference sequence). There are 16 residues in the CDR3. CDR3 nucleotide sequence: TGTGCCAGCAGTTACTCAACGGGGGGCGCCCCCAATGAGCAGTCCTTC. It codes for CASSYSTGGAPNEQSF.

This clonotype occurred many times. The CDR3 here is CASSLFGANVLTF. DNA of the CDR3: TGTGCCAGCAGCCTGTTTGGGGCCAACGTCCTGACTTTC. The chain uses TRBV7-2 and TRBJ2-6; D is ambiguous. This CDR3 has 13 amino acids. Germline CDR1 reads SGHTA; CDR2 reads FQGNSA. V was pared by 5 bases and J by 3 bases, with 5 bases between.

This rearrangement joins TRBV29-1 to TRBJ1-1, with D possibly matching TRBD1 (6 bases). Per germline, CDR1 SQVTM and CDR2 ANQGSEA. V was pared by 3 bases and J by 0 bases, with 14 bases between. CDR3 length equals 15 residues. The CDR3 sequence is CSVDPRGIMNTEAFF. The CDR3, as DNA: TGCAGCGTTGACCCCAGGGGAATAATGAACACTGAAGCTTTCTTT.

Ten or more counts support this clonotype. V usage is TRBV5-5 and J usage is TRBJ1-2, with 7 positions matching TRBD1. With 4 bases clipped from V and 2 bases from J, the junction kept 8 bases outside the gene matches. Per the germline V gene, CDR1 is SGHKS and CDR2 is YYEKEE (reference sequence). This CDR3 is 15 amino acids long. The CDR3 DNA follows: TGTGCCAGCAGCCGAGCCGGGACAGAGAACTATGGCTACACCTTC. Its protein is CASSRAGTENYGYTF.

This clonotype was seen many times. The chain recombines TRBV12-3 or TRBV12-4 with TRBJ2-3; D is perhaps TRBD1 (5 bases). The V end lost 7 bases, the J end lost 1 base, and 15 bases lay between the germline ends. This CDR3 has 15 residues. The CDR3 nucleotides are TGTGCCAGCAATCCCCCAGGCAGGGGCACAGATACGCAGTATTTT. It codes for CASNPPGRGTDTQYF.

Ten or more counts support this clonotype. The chain joins TRBV2 to TRBJ1-5, with a tentative D call TRBD1 (5 bases). The V end was cut by 2 bases, the J end by 11 bases, with 19 bases between. The CDR3 has 15 amino acids. The germline gives CDR1 SNHLY, CDR2 FYNNEI. CDR3 residues: CASSENLRGYSAQHF. CDR3 nucleotide sequence: TGTGCCAGCAGTGAAAACTTGCGGGGCTATTCCGCCCAGCATTTT.

Many counts were recorded for this clonotype. This chain joins TRBV5-5 and TRBJ2-1; unclear D gene. Trimming removed 1 base from V and 0 bases from J, with 11 bases in between. Looked up from germline, CDR1 is SGHKS and CDR2 is YYEKEE (reference sequence). CDR3 length: 16 amino acids. The CDR3 DNA is TGTGCCAGCAGCTTGCTCGGCGGCAGCTCCTACAATGAGCAGTTCTTC. It specifies CASSLLGGSSYNEQFF.

Notes on this clonotype: A much larger clone is a single base away; this may be a read error. The CDR3 protein is CAIKQGGSYNEQYF. DNA of the CDR3: TGTGCCATCAAACAGGGCGGCTCCTACAATGAGCAGTACTTC. The J gene is TRBJ2-1, the V gene TRBV10-3; D may be TRBD1 (6 bases). The DNA end favors TRBJ2-7, so the J call may be wrong. The CDR3 is 14 residues long. The germline CDR1 and CDR2 sequences are ENHRY and SYGVKD.

This clonotype has just a few counts. This chain joins TRBV6-1 and TRBJ2-5; 9 bases are a match to TRBD1. The V segment lost 5 bases and the J segment 11 bases; nucleotides outside the gene matches: 15. The CDR3 loop spans 15 amino acids. Germline CDR1 reads MNHNS; CDR2 reads SASEGT. CDR3 amino acids: CASSLDRGPLNEQYF. CDR3 DNA: TGTGCCAGCAGTCTGGACAGGGGCCCCCTCAATGAGCAGTACTTC.

There are a few counts of this clonotype. V and J are TRBV6-1 and TRBJ1-4, with TRBD1 as a possible D gene (5 bases). Germline V lookup: CDR1 MNHNS, CDR2 SASEGT. This CDR3 spans 14 amino acids. V was trimmed by 7 bases and J by 7 bases, leaving 16 bases between them. The CDR3 reads CASIGDGSGEKLFF. The CDR3 coding sequence is TGTGCCAGCATCGGGGACGGGAGCGGTGAAAAACTGTTTTTT.

This clonotype turned up a few times. This chain connects TRBV28 to TRBJ1-4; TRBD1 aligns across 9 bases. V lost 4 bases and J lost 11; bases outside the gene matches: 11. Germline V lookup: CDR1 MDHEN, CDR2 SYDVKM. CDR3 size: 15 residues. CDR3 residues: CASSSPGQGRGKLFF. The CDR3 DNA reads as TGTGCCAGCAGTTCTCCGGGACAGGGCCGTGGGAAACTGTTTTTT.

This clonotype appeared many times. The chain combines TRBV20-1 with TRBJ1-1, with D perhaps TRBD1 (5 bases). V shed 4 bases and J shed 1 base, with 7 bases lying between them. Germline V lookup: CDR1 DFQATT, CDR2 SNEGSKA (reference sequence). CDR3 length: 12 residues. This CDR3 reads CSAMGPNTEAFF. The CDR3 DNA reads as TGCAGTGCTATGGGACCGAACACTGAAGCTTTCTTT.

On this clonotype itself: A much bigger clone sits one base away, suggesting this may be a read error. The gene calls are TRBV20-1 and TRBJ2-5, with 8 bases aligning to TRBD1. The DNA end lines up better with TRBJ2-7; the J call may be wrong. The V gene's germline CDR1 is DFQATT and CDR2 SNEGSKA (reference sequence). The CDR3 spans 14 residues. The CDR3 bases are TGCAGTGCTCCTACGACAGGGGAGGCCTACGAGCAGTACTTC. Translated, it gives CSAPTTGEAYEQYF.

The table lists this clonotype with many counts. The chain carries TRBV20-1 and TRBJ2-3; the match to TRBD2 covers 7 bases. The length of the CDR3 is 13 residues. CDR1 and CDR2 from the germline V gene are DFQATT and SNEGSKA (reference sequence). V lost 4 bases to trimming and J lost 7 bases; unmatched junction nucleotides: 8. The CDR3 region has the DNA TGCAGTGCTACGACGACTAGCTGGAATACGCAGTATTTT. It yields the protein CSATTTSWNTQYF.

This clonotype was counted many times. The junction departs from germline at one end; a sequencing error may be responsible. The CDR3 sequence is CASSLDGTYGYTF. CDR3 coding DNA: TGCGCCAGCAGCCTGGACGGGACCTATGGCTACACCTTC. V and J are TRBV3-1 and TRBJ1-2, with D possibly being TRBD1 (5 bases). Germline lookup yields CDR1 LGHDT and CDR2 YNNKEL (reference sequence). The CDR3 length is 13 residues.